This T cell receptor beta chain was identified during a study of blood T cells in healthy people across ages. This clonotype was counted many times. The donors, aged roughly 6 to 95, were healthy Caucasians from Russia. Using a J-beta primer mix together with a sample-barcoded 5' primer, a second PCR was run for 7 to 11 cycles. TCRdb analysed the 5' RACE reads with MiXCR anew, one entry per CDR3 protein. The top ten clones hold roughly 14% of a sample with roughly 650,000 distinct CDR3 sequences, about 30% of them seen once. The sequenced material came from blood. The receptor was isolated from a woman of 80 years or more in good health.

The CDR3 loop is CAITAGGLYEQYF. For the CDR3, the DNA is TGTGCCATCACGGCGGGGGGCCTCTACGAGCAGTACTTC. V is TRBV10-3 and J is TRBJ2-7, with 8 bases matching TRBD2. Germline values: CDR1 ENHRY, CDR2 SYGVKD. This CDR3 spans 13 amino acids. V gave up 7 bases and J gave up 3 bases; unmatched junction bases: 5.